The rows below give T cell receptor beta chains drawn from one sample of a study of type 1 and type 2 diabetes patients. TCRdb reprocessed the multiplex PCR reads via MiXCR and lists one record per CDR3 protein. The sample lists 250,000 or so distinct CDR3 sequences; roughly 44% were seen once. Sequencing used peripheral blood mononuclear cells (PBMCs). The receptors stem from a man between 18 and 29 years old with type 2 diabetes. CDR3s include the opening cysteine and the closing phenylalanine or tryptophan. Fields, in order: V gene, J gene, clone size, D gene, CDR3 protein, CDR3 DNA. A D gene is named only where the DNA matches it firmly. The size entry is marked missing in some rows and otherwise reads once, few, many or a size class.

v_gene: TRBV7-2
j_gene: TRBJ2-5
abundance: -
d_gene: TRBD2
CDR3aa: CASSLGGLPTQYF
CDR3nt: TGTGCCAGCAGCTTAGGGGGACTACCGACCCAGTACTTC

v_gene: TRBV7-2
j_gene: TRBJ1-1
abundance: few
d_gene: -
CDR3aa: CASSLAPGMNTEAFF
CDR3nt: TGTGCCAGCAGCTTAGCGCCGGGGATGAACACTGAAGCTTTCTTT

v_gene: TRBV15
j_gene: TRBJ1-5
abundance: few
d_gene: -
CDR3aa: CATSERRDSNQPQHF
CDR3nt: TGTGCCACCAGCGAAAGGCGGGACAGCAATCAGCCCCAGCATTTT

v_gene: TRBV30
j_gene: TRBJ1-2
abundance: many
d_gene: -
CDR3aa: CAGRTVYGYTF
CDR3nt: TGTGCCGGACGAACCGTCTATGGCTACACCTTC

v_gene: TRBV9
j_gene: TRBJ2-5
abundance: few
d_gene: -
CDR3aa: CASSVLSDRTQETQYF
CDR3nt: TGTGCCAGCAGCGTTCTATCAGACAGAACACAAGAGACCCAGTACTTC

v_gene: TRBV14
j_gene: TRBJ2-4
abundance: few
d_gene: -
CDR3aa: CASSQGGTAKNIQYF
CDR3nt: TGTGCCAGCAGCCAAGGGGGGACAGCCAAAAACATTCAGTACTTC

v_gene: TRBV15
j_gene: TRBJ2-5
abundance: -
d_gene: -
CDR3aa: CATKGRFQETQYF
CDR3nt: TGTGCCACCAAGGGTAGATTTCAAGAGACCCAGTACTTC

v_gene: TRBV7-3
j_gene: TRBJ2-7
abundance: -
d_gene: -
CDR3aa: CASSSHRGEQYF
CDR3nt: TGTGCCAGCAGCTCCCACCGAGGGGAGCAGTACTTC

v_gene: TRBV28
j_gene: TRBJ2-7
abundance: -
d_gene: -
CDR3aa: CASSVRSVYEQYF
CDR3nt: TGTGCCAGCTCGGTCCGCAGCGTGTACGAGCAGTACTTC

v_gene: TRBV7-3
j_gene: TRBJ1-2
abundance: -
d_gene: TRBD1
CDR3aa: CASSPSTGGIGYTF
CDR3nt: TGTGCCAGCAGCCCGTCCACAGGGGGCATTGGCTACACCTTC

v_gene: TRBV27
j_gene: TRBJ1-2
abundance: -
d_gene: TRBD1
CDR3aa: CASSGLTGVGGYTF
CDR3nt: TGTGCCAGCAGTGGACTTACAGGGGTGGGAGGCTACACCTTC

v_gene: TRBV30
j_gene: TRBJ2-7
abundance: once
d_gene: -
CDR3aa: CAWSPQRVGEQYF
CDR3nt: TGTGCCTGGAGTCCGCAGAGGGTCGGCGAGCAGTACTTC

v_gene: TRBV12-3/TRBV12-4
j_gene: TRBJ2-3
abundance: -
d_gene: -
CDR3aa: CASVGGGHHPTDTQYF
CDR3nt: TGTGCCAGCGTAGGAGGGGGGCACCACCCCACAGATACGCAGTATTTT

v_gene: TRBV4-1
j_gene: TRBJ2-7
abundance: -
d_gene: -
CDR3aa: CASSQLRDGFSYEQYF
CDR3nt: TGCGCCAGCAGCCAACTCCGGGACGGCTTTTCCTACGAGCAGTACTTC

v_gene: TRBV27
j_gene: TRBJ1-1
abundance: -
d_gene: TRBD1
CDR3aa: CASSYLGQQNTEAFF
CDR3nt: TGTGCCAGCAGTTATTTGGGACAGCAGAACACTGAAGCTTTCTTT

v_gene: TRBV10-1
j_gene: TRBJ2-2
abundance: -
d_gene: TRBD1
CDR3aa: CASNPGRDRDTTGELFF
CDR3nt: TGCGCCAGCAATCCTGGCCGGGACAGGGATACCACCGGGGAGCTGTTTTTT

v_gene: TRBV11-2
j_gene: TRBJ1-5
abundance: -
d_gene: -
CDR3aa: CASSYGTGRPQHF
CDR3nt: TGTGCCAGCAGCTACGGAACAGGGCGGCCCCAGCATTTT

v_gene: TRBV20-1
j_gene: TRBJ2-7
abundance: -
d_gene: -
CDR3aa: CSANGPGGLYNEQYF
CDR3nt: TGCAGTGCTAATGGACCCGGGGGGCTTTACAACGAGCAGTACTTC

v_gene: TRBV19
j_gene: TRBJ1-6
abundance: few
d_gene: -
CDR3aa: CATGQTNSPLHF
CDR3nt: TGTGCGACTGGGCAGACCAATTCACCCCTCCACTTT

v_gene: TRBV2
j_gene: TRBJ2-5
abundance: few
d_gene: -
CDR3aa: CASLPGEGETQYF
CDR3nt: TGTGCCAGCCTGCCCGGAGAGGGGGAGACCCAGTACTTC

v_gene: TRBV19
j_gene: TRBJ2-5
abundance: -
d_gene: -
CDR3aa: CASSPREGARVTQYF
CDR3nt: TGTGCCAGTAGTCCCCGGGAGGGGGCGCGGGTGACCCAGTACTTC

v_gene: TRBV29-1
j_gene: TRBJ2-5
abundance: few
d_gene: TRBD1
CDR3aa: CSVTGGETQYF
CDR3nt: TGCAGCGTAACAGGGGGAGAGACCCAGTACTTC

v_gene: TRBV7-2
j_gene: TRBJ2-7
abundance: -
d_gene: -
CDR3aa: CASSLAGVFYEQYF
CDR3nt: TGTGCCAGCAGCTTAGCAGGGGTCTTCTACGAGCAGTACTTC

v_gene: TRBV6-6
j_gene: TRBJ1-1
abundance: once
d_gene: -
CDR3aa: CASSPRTATNTEAFF
CDR3nt: TGTGCCAGCAGCCCGCGGACGGCTACGAACACTGAAGCTTTCTTT

v_gene: TRBV20-1
j_gene: TRBJ1-3
abundance: -
d_gene: TRBD1
CDR3aa: CSASGTGSGNTIYF
CDR3nt: TGCAGTGCTAGCGGGACAGGGTCTGGAAACACCATATATTTT

v_gene: TRBV6-5
j_gene: TRBJ1-1
abundance: few
d_gene: -
CDR3aa: CASSYGRNTEAFF
CDR3nt: TGTGCCAGCAGTTACGGGCGGAACACTGAAGCTTTCTTT

v_gene: TRBV20-1
j_gene: TRBJ2-1
abundance: -
d_gene: -
CDR3aa: CSASDSNEQFF
CDR3nt: TGCAGTGCTAGTGACAGTAATGAGCAGTTCTTC

v_gene: TRBV6-5
j_gene: TRBJ1-6
abundance: few
d_gene: -
CDR3aa: CASSYEGDTPLHF
CDR3nt: TGTGCCAGCAGTTACGAGGGGGATACACCCCTCCACTTT

v_gene: TRBV29-1
j_gene: TRBJ1-1
abundance: many
d_gene: -
CDR3aa: CSVELREGMNTEAFF
CDR3nt: TGCAGCGTTGAACTCAGGGAGGGGATGAACACTGAAGCTTTCTTT

v_gene: TRBV20-1
j_gene: TRBJ2-7
abundance: few
d_gene: -
CDR3aa: CSARVGSGPYEQYF
CDR3nt: TGCAGTGCTAGAGTGGGTAGCGGACCCTACGAGCAGTACTTC

v_gene: TRBV6-6
j_gene: TRBJ1-3
abundance: -
d_gene: -
CDR3aa: CASSEGEEAGNTIYF
CDR3nt: TGTGCCAGCAGTGAAGGTGAAGAGGCTGGAAACACCATATATTTT

v_gene: TRBV29-1
j_gene: TRBJ2-3
abundance: -
d_gene: -
CDR3aa: CSVEGFLGGNTDTQYF
CDR3nt: TGCAGCGTTGAGGGGTTCTTGGGGGGAAACACAGATACGCAGTATTTT

v_gene: TRBV12-5
j_gene: TRBJ1-2
abundance: -
d_gene: TRBD1
CDR3aa: CASTPHTGESYGDTF
CDR3nt: TGTGCCAGCACTCCTCATACAGGGGAAAGCTATGGCGACACCTTC

v_gene: TRBV20-1
j_gene: TRBJ2-3
abundance: -
d_gene: TRBD2
CDR3aa: CSAGGTSGRATDTQYF
CDR3nt: TGCAGTGCTGGAGGGACTAGCGGGAGGGCCACAGATACGCAGTATTTT

v_gene: TRBV6-6
j_gene: TRBJ2-7
abundance: -
d_gene: -
CDR3aa: CASRDKPIWEQYF
CDR3nt: TGTGCCAGCCGGGACAAACCCATCTGGGAGCAGTACTTC

v_gene: TRBV7-3
j_gene: TRBJ2-1
abundance: -
d_gene: TRBD2
CDR3aa: CASSRLAGGPNEQFF
CDR3nt: TGTGCCAGTAGTCGCTTAGCGGGGGGGCCCAATGAGCAGTTCTTC

v_gene: TRBV10-3
j_gene: TRBJ2-7
abundance: few
d_gene: TRBD2
CDR3aa: CAISEERLAGLEQYF
CDR3nt: TGTGCCATCAGTGAGGAACGGCTAGCGGGTTTAGAGCAGTACTTC

v_gene: TRBV19
j_gene: TRBJ1-5
abundance: -
d_gene: TRBD1
CDR3aa: CASSPGQGNLGNQPQHF
CDR3nt: TGTGCCAGTAGTCCCGGACAGGGGAATTTGGGCAATCAGCCCCAGCATTTT

v_gene: TRBV15
j_gene: TRBJ2-7
abundance: few
d_gene: -
CDR3aa: CATSQGRDYEQYF
CDR3nt: TGTGCCACCAGCCAGGGACGTGACTACGAGCAGTACTTC

v_gene: TRBV27
j_gene: TRBJ2-5
abundance: few
d_gene: -
CDR3aa: CASSFLGDQETQYF
CDR3nt: TGTGCCAGCAGTTTCTTGGGAGACCAAGAGACCCAGTACTTC

v_gene: TRBV6-5
j_gene: TRBJ1-1
abundance: few
d_gene: -
CDR3aa: CASSYPGYTEAFF
CDR3nt: TGTGCCAGCAGTTACCCCGGGTACACTGAAGCTTTCTTT